This is a list of T cell receptor beta chains from one sample in a study of T cells after posttransplantation cyclophosphamide. Using immunoSEQ multiplex PCR, the repertoire was profiled, and TCRdb retains in-frame clones only, with some absent. The sample contains 4,500 to 5,500 clones, none of them singletons. The material sequenced was PBMCs, taken after allogeneic stem cell transplant with posttransplant cyclophosphamide. Every receptor here comes from a female patient aged 30 to 40 who received an allogeneic stem cell transplant from an unrelated donor, was CMV-positive, and had acute and chronic GVHD. Part of the T cells may come from the graft donor. CDR3s include the opening cysteine and the closing phenylalanine or tryptophan. The D gene is left open where the match is weak. The listing skips clone size in some rows; elsewhere it reads once, few, many or a size class.

d_call,v_call,clone_size,j_call,cdr3_nt,cdr3_aa
TRBD1,TRBV5-1,many,TRBJ1-2,TGCGCCAGCAGCTTGGGGACAGGGGGCTATGGCTACACCTTC,CASSLGTGGYGYTF
-,TRBV4-3,many,TRBJ2-3,TGCGCCAGCAGCCAAGAGGCGGCTAGGCTCACAGATACGCAGTATTTT,CASSQEAARLTDTQYF
TRBD2,TRBV7-9,many,TRBJ2-5,TGTGCCAGCAGCTCGGGACTAGCGGGAGGGCCCCAGTACTTC,CASSSGLAGGPQYF
TRBD1,TRBV4-1,few,TRBJ2-3,TGCGCCAGCAGCCAAGCCCGGGACAGGGGTGTCGGGACAGATACGCAGTATTTT,CASSQARDRGVGTDTQYF
-,TRBV7-8,many,TRBJ1-4,TGTGCCAGCAGCTTAGCTAGGGGAAGGGGGACTAATGAAAAACTGTTTTTT,CASSLARGRGTNEKLFF
TRBD2,TRBV7-6,many,TRBJ2-3,TGTGCCAGCAGCTTAACCCTAGCGGGAGGTGCAGATACGCAGTATTTT,CASSLTLAGGADTQYF
TRBD2,TRBV2,medium-sized,TRBJ2-7,TGTGCCAGCAGCGGCGGGAGGCCTCCCTACGAGCAGTACTTC,CASSGGRPPYEQYF
TRBD1,TRBV30,few,TRBJ1-2,TGTGCCTGGAGTTCGACAGGGTACCTGGAGGGCTACACCTTC,CAWSSTGYLEGYTF
-,TRBV6-1,many,TRBJ2-2,TGTGCCAGCAGTGAATATCGTGGCCTCTTAGGGGAGCTGTTTTTT,CASSEYRGLLGELFF
-,TRBV19,many,TRBJ2-3,TGTGCCAGTAGTTTCTCGACAGGCTACACAGATACGCAGTATTTT,CASSFSTGYTDTQYF
-,TRBV7-8,medium-sized,TRBJ1-5,TGTGCCAGCAGCTTAGAGGGGGTGGTGCAGCCCCAGCATTTT,CASSLEGVVQPQHF
TRBD2,TRBV30,medium-sized,TRBJ2-3,TGTGCCTGGAAAAAGGGGGCTAGCGGGAGCGGAGGGGCAGATACGCAGTATTTT,CAWKKGASGSGGADTQYF
TRBD2,TRBV5-6,-,TRBJ2-7,TGTGCCAGCAGCGTAGGTACTCCAACCGGGGAGGGCCGCCACGAGCAGTACTTC,CASSVGTPTGEGRHEQYF
TRBD1,TRBV5-4,many,TRBJ1-2,TGTGCCAGCAGCTTAAGACAGGGGGACTATGGCTACACCTTC,CASSLRQGDYGYTF
TRBD2,TRBV10-3,medium-sized,TRBJ2-3,TGTGCCCACGGGACCACTAGCGGGAGAACAGATACGCAGTATTTT,CAHGTTSGRTDTQYF
-,TRBV7-6,many,TRBJ1-5,TGTGCCAGCAGCTTAGCGTATCGCAGGGTTCGGCCTTGGCCCCAGCATTTT,CASSLAYRRVRPWPQHF
-,TRBV19,many,TRBJ2-7,TGTGCCAGTAGTCCCCAGCGATCCTACGAGCAGTACTTC,CASSPQRSYEQYF
TRBD1,TRBV9,few,TRBJ2-3,TGTGCCAGCAGCGCTGGGACAGCTAGCACAGATACGCAGTATTTT,CASSAGTASTDTQYF
TRBD1,TRBV7-2,many,TRBJ1-4,TGTGCCAGCAGCATACAGGGGGCGGAGGAACTGTTTTTT,CASSIQGAEELFF
TRBD2,TRBV5-4,-,TRBJ2-3,TGTGCCAGCAGCTTTACAGCGGGAGTGGGAAATGCGCAGTATTTT,CASSFTAGVGNAQYF
-,TRBV7-6,many,TRBJ2-1,TGTGCCAGCAGCGCTCGGGGCGGGGCTAGCTCCTACAATGAGCAGTTCTTC,CASSARGGASSYNEQFF
-,TRBV5-6,few,TRBJ2-7,TGTGCCAGCAGCTTGGCCGGGGCTAGCGCGGTCTACGAGCAGTACTTC,CASSLAGASAVYEQYF
-,TRBV6-5,-,TRBJ2-5,TGTGCCAGCAGTTCGTTCGAGGGGGTCACCCAGTTGGACCAGTACTTC,CASSSFEGVTQLDQYF
-,TRBV7-8,few,TRBJ2-2,TGTGCCAGCACCTCCACACGGGACACCGGGGAGCTGTTTTTT,CASTSTRDTGELFF
-,TRBV21-1,many,TRBJ1-1,TGTGCCAGCAGCAAAGTAAACAAAGAAGCTTTCTTT,CASSKVNKEAFF
-,TRBV9,-,TRBJ2-3,TGTGCCAGCAGCGAAAGACTGACTAATAGCACAGATACGCAGTATTTT,CASSERLTNSTDTQYF
TRBD1,TRBV30,few,TRBJ2-1,TGTGCCTGGAGTTCAGGGGGCTACAATGAGCAGTTCTTC,CAWSSGGYNEQFF
-,TRBV6-5,many,TRBJ1-3,TGTGCCAGCAGCTCTCAAAGGCCCCCAGGGAACACCATATATTTT,CASSSQRPPGNTIYF
TRBD2,TRBV5-1,many,TRBJ2-5,TGCGCCAGCAGCTTGTCTCTAGCGGGAGGGGAGACCCAGTACTTC,CASSLSLAGGETQYF
TRBD2,TRBV27,many,TRBJ2-1,TGTGCCAGCAGTTTATTTGGTAGGGTCGGGGGGGGTGAGCAGTTCTTC,CASSLFGRVGGGEQFF
-,TRBV19,medium-sized,TRBJ2-1,TGTGCCAGTACCTTTTCCTCCGGGGATGAGCAGTTCTTC,CASTFSSGDEQFF
-,TRBV21-1,many,TRBJ1-5,TGTGCCAGCAGCAAAGGGCAGGACTTTGCTAGCAATCAGCCCCAGCATTTT,CASSKGQDFASNQPQHF
-,TRBV9,hyperexpanded,TRBJ1-4,TGTGCCAGCAGCGTAGGAGATCCCGCGGGGGAAAAACTGTTTTTT,CASSVGDPAGEKLFF
-,TRBV29-1,many,TRBJ1-2,TGCAGCGTTGAAGATTTGAGGGGCCAACACAGGGAATATGGCTACACCTTC,CSVEDLRGQHREYGYTF
TRBD2,TRBV25-1,few,TRBJ2-2,TGTGCCAGCAGAAGCGGGAGTCACACCGGGGAGCTGTTTTTT,CASRSGSHTGELFF
TRBD1,TRBV27,medium-sized,TRBJ1-1,TGTGCCAGCAGTTCACTGACAGGGTGGAACACTGAAGCTTTCTTT,CASSSLTGWNTEAFF
TRBD1,TRBV7-3,many,TRBJ2-5,TGTGCCAGCAGCTTAATGGCAGGGGGTAGCCAGACCCAGTACTTC,CASSLMAGGSQTQYF
TRBD1,TRBV5-8,medium-sized,TRBJ1-2,TGTGCCAGCCTCAGGGGGTTAAATGGCTACACCTTC,CASLRGLNGYTF
TRBD1,TRBV7-9,many,TRBJ1-2,TGTGCCAGCAGCTTAGGAGGCCAGGGGGTTGGAGGCTACACCTTC,CASSLGGQGVGGYTF
-,TRBV27,many,TRBJ1-2,TGTGCCAGCAGTTTCGGACAGAATAATGGCTACACCTTC,CASSFGQNNGYTF
-,TRBV9,many,TRBJ1-1,TGTGCCAGCAGCGTAGACGGGAGGGACACTGAAGCTTTCTTT,CASSVDGRDTEAFF
TRBD1,TRBV6-1,many,TRBJ2-2,TGTGCCAGCAGTGTTAGGGACAGGGCGAACACCGGGGAGCTGTTTTTT,CASSVRDRANTGELFF
TRBD1,TRBV5-1,many,TRBJ2-4,TGCGCCAGCAGCGTTTCGGGAACAGGGGATACGCACATTCAGTACTTC,CASSVSGTGDTHIQYF
TRBD2,TRBV5-1,many,TRBJ2-2,TGCGCCAGCAGCTGGGGACTAGCGGGGGCCGGGGAGCTGTTTTTT,CASSWGLAGAGELFF
TRBD2,TRBV5-1,many,TRBJ2-1,TGCGCCAGCAGCTTCCCGGGAGGGAGCGGTGGCAGTGAGCAGTTCTTC,CASSFPGGSGGSEQFF
-,TRBV7-3,many,TRBJ2-5,TGTGCCAGCAGCTTTGACAGCCAAGGGACCCAGTACTTC,CASSFDSQGTQYF
TRBD1,TRBV2,many,TRBJ1-3,TGTGCCTCCCACCAACAGGGGAAGGTACCTGGAAACACCATATATTTT,CASHQQGKVPGNTIYF
-,TRBV4-2,-,TRBJ2-7,TGTGCCAGCAGCTTGGTGGGGGGGCAGTACTTC,CASSLVGGQYF
-,TRBV5-8,many,TRBJ1-2,TGTGCCAGCAGTCAAGGGGAAAACTATGGCTACACCTTC,CASSQGENYGYTF
TRBD1,TRBV30,many,TRBJ1-1,TGTGCCTGGGACAGGGGGGCGAACACTGAAGCTTTCTTT,CAWDRGANTEAFF
TRBD1,TRBV19,many,TRBJ1-1,TGTGCCAGTAGTATGGACAGGGACACTGAAGCTTTCTTT,CASSMDRDTEAFF
-,TRBV7-2,many,TRBJ2-1,TGTGCCAGCAGCCCACAGCCCGCCAATGAGCAGTTCTTC,CASSPQPANEQFF
-,TRBV6-1,many,TRBJ1-2,TGTGCCAGCAGTTCACAGTGGGGGGACTATGGCTACACCTTC,CASSSQWGDYGYTF
-,TRBV7-9,many,TRBJ1-3,TGTGCCAGCAGCCCTGGAGCGGGAAACACCATATATTTT,CASSPGAGNTIYF
-,TRBV7-6,many,TRBJ1-1,TGTGCCAGCAGCCAGGAGGCACAGGGCGGCACTGAAGCTTTCTTT,CASSQEAQGGTEAFF